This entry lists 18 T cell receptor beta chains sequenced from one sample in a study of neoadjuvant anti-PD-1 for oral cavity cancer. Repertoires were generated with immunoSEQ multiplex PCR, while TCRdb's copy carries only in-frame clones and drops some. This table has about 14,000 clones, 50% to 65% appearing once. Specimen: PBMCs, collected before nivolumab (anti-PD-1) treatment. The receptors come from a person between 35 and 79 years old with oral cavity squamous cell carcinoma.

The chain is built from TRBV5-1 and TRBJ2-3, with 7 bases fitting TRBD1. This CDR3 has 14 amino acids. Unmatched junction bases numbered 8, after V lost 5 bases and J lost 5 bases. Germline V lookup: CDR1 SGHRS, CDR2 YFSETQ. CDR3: CASRRQGVRDTQYF. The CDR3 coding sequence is TGCGCCAGCAGACGTCAGGGGGTGAGAGATACGCAGTATTTT. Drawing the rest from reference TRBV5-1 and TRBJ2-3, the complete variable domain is KAGVTQTPRYLIKTRGQQVTLSCSPISGHRSVSWYQQTPGQGLQFLFEYFSETQRNKGNFPGRFSGRQFSNSRSEMNVSTLELGDSALYLCASRRQGVRDTQYFGPGTRLTVL.

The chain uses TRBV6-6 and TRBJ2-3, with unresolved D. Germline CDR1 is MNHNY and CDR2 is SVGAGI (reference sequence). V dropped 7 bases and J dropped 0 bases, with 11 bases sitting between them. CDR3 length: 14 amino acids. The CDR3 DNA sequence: TGTGCCAGCATCGAGAGGTATAGCACAGATACGCAGTATTTT. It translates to CASIERYSTDTQYF.

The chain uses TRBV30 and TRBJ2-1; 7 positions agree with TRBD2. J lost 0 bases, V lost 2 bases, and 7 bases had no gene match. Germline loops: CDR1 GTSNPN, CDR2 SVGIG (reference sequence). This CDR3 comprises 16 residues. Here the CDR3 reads CAWSSMGGNSYNEQFF. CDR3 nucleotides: TGTGCCTGGAGTAGCATGGGGGGGAACTCCTACAATGAGCAGTTCTTC.

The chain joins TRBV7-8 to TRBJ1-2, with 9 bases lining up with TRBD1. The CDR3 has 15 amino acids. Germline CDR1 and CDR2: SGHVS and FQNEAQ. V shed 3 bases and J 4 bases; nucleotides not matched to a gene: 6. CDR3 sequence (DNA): TGTGCCAGCAGCTTGGCGGACAGGGGTCCCTATGGCTACACCTTC. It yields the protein CASSLADRGPYGYTF.

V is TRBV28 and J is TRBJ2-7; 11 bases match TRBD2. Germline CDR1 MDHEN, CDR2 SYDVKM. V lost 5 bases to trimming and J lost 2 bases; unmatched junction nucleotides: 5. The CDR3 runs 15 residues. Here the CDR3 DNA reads TGTGCCAGCAGTACTCATAGCGGGAGGGCCTACGAGCAGTACTTC. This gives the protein CASSTHSGRAYEQYF.

The DNA for the CDR3 is TGTGCCAGCAGCTTGGGGCAGGCAAACACTGAAGCTTTCTTT. Its protein product is CASSLGQANTEAFF. V is TRBV5-4 and J is TRBJ1-1; D gene ambiguous. This CDR3 comprises 14 residues. V was pared by 0 bases and J by 2 bases, with 8 bases between. Per germline, CDR1 SGHNT and CDR2 YYREEE (reference sequence).

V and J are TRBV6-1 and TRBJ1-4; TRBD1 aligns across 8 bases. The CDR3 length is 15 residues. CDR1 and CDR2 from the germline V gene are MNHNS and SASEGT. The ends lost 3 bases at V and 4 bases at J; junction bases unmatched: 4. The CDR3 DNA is TGTGCCAGCAGTGACAGGGGGCTACTTAATGAAAAACTGTTTTTT. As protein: CASSDRGLLNEKLFF.

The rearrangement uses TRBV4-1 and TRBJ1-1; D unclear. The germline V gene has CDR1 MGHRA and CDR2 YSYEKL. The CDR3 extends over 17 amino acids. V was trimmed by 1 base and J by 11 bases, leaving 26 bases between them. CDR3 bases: TGCGCCAGCAGCCAAGTAACGGGGATCAGGAAAACGCCGTGGGCTTTCTTT. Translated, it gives CASSQVTGIRKTPWAFF.

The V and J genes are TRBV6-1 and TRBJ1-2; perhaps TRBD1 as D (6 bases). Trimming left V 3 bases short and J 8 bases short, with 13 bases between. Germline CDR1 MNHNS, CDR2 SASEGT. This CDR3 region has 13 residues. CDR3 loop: CASSESGAGGYTF. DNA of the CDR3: TGTGCCAGCAGTGAGTCGGGGGCCGGAGGCTACACCTTC.

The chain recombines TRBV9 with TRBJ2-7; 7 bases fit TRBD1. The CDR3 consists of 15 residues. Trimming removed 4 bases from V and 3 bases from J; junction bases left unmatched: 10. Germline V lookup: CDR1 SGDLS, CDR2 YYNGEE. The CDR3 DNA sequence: TGTGCCAGCAGCCCAGACCCCCGGGACAGCTACGAGCAGTACTTC. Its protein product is CASSPDPRDSYEQYF.

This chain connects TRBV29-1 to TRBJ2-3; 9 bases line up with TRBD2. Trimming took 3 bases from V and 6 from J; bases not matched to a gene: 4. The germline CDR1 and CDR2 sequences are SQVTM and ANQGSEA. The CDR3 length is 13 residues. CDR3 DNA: TGCAGCGTTGAGTCTAGCGGGACCGATACGCAGTATTTT. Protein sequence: CSVESSGTDTQYF.

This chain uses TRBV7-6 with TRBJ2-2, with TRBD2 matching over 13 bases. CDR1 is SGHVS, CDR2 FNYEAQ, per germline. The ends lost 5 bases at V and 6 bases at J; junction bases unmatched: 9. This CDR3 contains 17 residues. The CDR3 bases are TGTGCCAGCAGCCAATGGACTAGCGGGAGCAGATCCGGGGAGCTGTTTTTT. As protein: CASSQWTSGSRSGELFF.

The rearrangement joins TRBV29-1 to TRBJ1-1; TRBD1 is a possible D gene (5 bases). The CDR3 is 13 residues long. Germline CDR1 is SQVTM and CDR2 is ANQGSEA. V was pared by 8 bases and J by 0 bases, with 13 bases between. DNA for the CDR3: TGCAGCATTAAACAGGAGCTGAACACTGAAGCTTTCTTT. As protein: CSIKQELNTEAFF.

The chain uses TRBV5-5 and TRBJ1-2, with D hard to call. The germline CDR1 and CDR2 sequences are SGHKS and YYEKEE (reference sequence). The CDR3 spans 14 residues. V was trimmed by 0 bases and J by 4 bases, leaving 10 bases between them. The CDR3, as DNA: TGTGCCAGCAGCTTGGAGGGCCGGAGCTATGGCTACACCTTC. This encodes CASSLEGRSYGYTF.

The CDR3 DNA follows: TGTGCCAGCGGGACAGGGGAGGCAGATACGCAGTATTTT. Its translation is CASGTGEADTQYF. This chain connects TRBV6-1 to TRBJ2-3; 10 bases agree with TRBD1. The CDR3 totals 13 residues. Trimming removed 8 bases from V and 4 bases from J; junction bases left unmatched: 3. The V gene's germline CDR1 is MNHNS and CDR2 SASEGT.

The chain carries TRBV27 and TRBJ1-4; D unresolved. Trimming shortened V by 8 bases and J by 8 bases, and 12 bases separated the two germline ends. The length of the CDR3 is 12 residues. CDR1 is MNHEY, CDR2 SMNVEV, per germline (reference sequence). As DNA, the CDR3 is TGTGCCAGCGCATCGTACGGGGAAAAACTGTTTTTT. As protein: CASASYGEKLFF.

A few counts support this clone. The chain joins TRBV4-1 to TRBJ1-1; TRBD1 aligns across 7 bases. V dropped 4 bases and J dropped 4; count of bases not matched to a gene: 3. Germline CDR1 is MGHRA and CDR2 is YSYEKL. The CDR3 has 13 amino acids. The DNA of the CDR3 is TGCGCCAGCAGCCCACAGGGGTCCACTGAAGCTTTCTTT. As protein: CASSPQGSTEAFF.

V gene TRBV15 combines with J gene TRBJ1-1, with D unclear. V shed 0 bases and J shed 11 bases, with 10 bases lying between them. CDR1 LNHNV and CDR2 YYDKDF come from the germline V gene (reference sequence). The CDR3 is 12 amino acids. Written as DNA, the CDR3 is TGTGCCACCAGCAGAGACGTGGTGCGGGCTTTCTTT. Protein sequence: CATSRDVVRAFF.